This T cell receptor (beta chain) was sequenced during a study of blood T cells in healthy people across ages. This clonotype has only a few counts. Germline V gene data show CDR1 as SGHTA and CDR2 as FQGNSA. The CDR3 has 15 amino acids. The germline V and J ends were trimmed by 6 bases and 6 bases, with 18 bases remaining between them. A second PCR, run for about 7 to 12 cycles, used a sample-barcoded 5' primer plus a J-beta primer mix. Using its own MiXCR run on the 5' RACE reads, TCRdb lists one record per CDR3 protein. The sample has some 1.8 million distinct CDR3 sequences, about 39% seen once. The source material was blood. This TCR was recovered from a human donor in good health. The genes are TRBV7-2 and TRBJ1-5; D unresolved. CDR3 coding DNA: TGTGCCAGCAGGGTCGGCGGGGATGGCCGTCAGCCCCAGCATTTT. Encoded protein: CASRVGGDGRQPQHF.